This T cell receptor beta chain derives from a study of identical twins. Overall study findings and caveats: With monozygotic twins, out-of-frame TCR alpha sharing exceeded what models estimated.

TCRdb fed the 5' RACE reads into MiXCR, producing one record per CDR3 protein. This table has approximately 240,000 distinct CDR3 sequences, roughly 13% appearing once. This CDR3 is 16 amino acids long. Per germline, CDR1 MNHEY and CDR2 SVGEGT. Trimming removed 5 bases from V and 0 bases from J, with 13 bases in between. Remarks on this clonotype: What it binds is not known.

The sequencing sample was made of memory (CD45RO+) T cells sorted from blood. This receptor was obtained from a woman aged 18-29 years in good health. V and J are TRBV6-2 or TRBV6-3 and TRBJ2-2, with D possibly TRBD1 on 5 matching bases. The CDR3 loop reads CASSKQASANTGELFF. CDR3 sequence (DNA): TGTGCCAGCAGTAAACAGGCGTCGGCGAACACCGGGGAGCTGTTTTTT.